This T cell receptor (beta chain) was sequenced in a study of T cell changes during pregnancy in multiple sclerosis. There are 15 residues in the CDR3. V shed 7 bases and J shed 0 bases, with 15 bases lying between them. Germline V gene sequence: CDR1 MNHEY, CDR2 SMNVEV (reference sequence). TCRdb keeps only in-frame clones here, not all; method: immunoSEQ multiplex PCR. The profile shows around 74,000 clones, 88% of them singletons. V and J are TRBV27 and TRBJ1-1; D unclear. The material was peripheral blood, obtained before pregnancy. The TCR was taken from a female donor with multiple sclerosis, enrolled in a pregnancy study. CDR3 protein: CASNPGSIMNTEAFF. The CDR3 region has the DNA TGTGCCAGCAATCCGGGATCGATAATGAACACTGAAGCTTTCTTT.